This record covers a single T cell receptor beta chain. One end of the junction fails to match germline, which may point to a read error. The record originates from a study of cytomegalovirus exposure and HLA in healthy donors. PCR involved 60 Vbeta and 13 Jbeta primers. Measured with immunoSEQ multiplex PCR; TCRdb has only the in-frame clones, and not every one. The table records around 200,000 clones, over 75% of them present only once. The CDR3 has 11 residues. The germline V gene has CDR1 SEHNR and CDR2 FQNEAQ (reference sequence). The chain joins TRBV7-9 to TRBJ2-7, with 9 bases fitting TRBD2. This sequence was found in a female donor in good health and CMV-seronegative. Specimen: PBMCs. The CDR3 DNA follows: TGTTCCAGCGGGGGGAACTACGAGCAGTACTTC. This sequence encodes CSSGGNYEQYF.